These 27 T cell receptor beta chains originate from one sample sequenced in a study of high-grade serous ovarian cancer treatment subgroups. Assay used: immunoSEQ multiplex PCR; TCRdb lists only in-frame clones, some missing. The sample records under 30,000 clones, about 86% being singletons. The tumor samples were collected prior to definitive surgery or chemotherapy. The material sequenced was tumor tissue. Receptors originate from a human donor with high-grade serous ovarian cancer.

This clone was counted between two and nine times. The CDR3 spells CASTTGTALNEQFF. Here the CDR3 DNA reads TGTGCCAGCACTACCGGGACAGCTCTAAATGAGCAGTTCTTC. The gene calls are TRBV6-1 and TRBJ2-1, with 7 bases aligning to TRBD1. J lost 7 bases, V lost 7 bases, and 10 bases had no gene match. CDR3 size: 14 residues. Germline CDR1 is MNHNS and CDR2 is SASEGT.

V usage is TRBV27 and J usage is TRBJ1-1; tentatively, D is TRBD1 (6 bases). Deletions cut 2 bases from V and 0 bases from J, with 16 bases between. Germline CDR1 and CDR2: MNHEY and SMNVEV (reference sequence). This CDR3 contains 17 residues. The CDR3 region is CASSLKESRGVNTEAFF. The DNA for the CDR3 is TGTGCCAGCAGTTTAAAAGAGTCCAGGGGTGTGAACACTGAAGCTTTCTTT.

This chain connects TRBV5-5 to TRBJ2-2; TRBD1 matches 8 bases. CDR1 and CDR2 from the germline V gene are SGHKS and YYEKEE (reference sequence). J was trimmed by 2 bases and V by 4 bases; bases with no gene match: 4. This CDR3 has 15 amino acids. The CDR3 protein is CASSKGQANTGELFF. The CDR3 coding sequence is TGTGCCAGCAGCAAGGGACAGGCTAACACCGGGGAGCTGTTTTTT. The whole variable domain, filled in from reference TRBV5-5 and TRBJ2-2, reads DAGVTQSPTHLIKTRGQQVTLRCSPISGHKSVSWYQQVLGQGPQFIFQYYEKEERGRGNFPDRFSARQFPNYSSELNVNALLLGDSALYLCASSKGQANTGELFFGEGSRLTVL.

This chain joins TRBV6-1 and TRBJ2-3, with 8 bases matching TRBD1. The germline gives CDR1 MNHNS, CDR2 SASEGT. Trimming at V came to 7 bases and at J to 6 bases, leaving 12 bases not matched to a gene. CDR3 length: 15 residues. The CDR3 loop reads CASKPRTGMRDTQYF. The CDR3 DNA follows: TGTGCCAGCAAGCCCCGGACAGGGATGAGGGATACGCAGTATTTT.

The J gene is TRBJ1-1, the V gene TRBV29-1; D perhaps matches TRBD1 (5 bases). CDR1 is SQVTM and CDR2 is ANQGSEA in the germline V gene. The CDR3 sequence is 13 residues long. V dropped 4 bases and J dropped 5 bases, with 14 bases sitting between them. The CDR3 sequence is CSVVQTRGTEAFF. The CDR3 bases are TGCAGCGTTGTTCAAACTAGGGGAACTGAAGCTTTCTTT.

This chain links TRBV6-5 with TRBJ2-7; D not resolved. Per the germline V gene, CDR1 is MNHEY and CDR2 is SVGAGI. This CDR3 is built from 12 residues. The V and J ends lost 4 bases and 9 bases respectively, with 13 bases between them. CDR3 sequence (DNA): TGTGCCAGCAGTTCCCTAACTACGGGGCAGTACTTC. This gives the protein CASSSLTTGQYF.

This chain uses TRBV29-1 with TRBJ2-1; D possibly corresponds to TRBD1 (7 bases). CDR1 and CDR2 from the germline V gene are SQVTM and ANQGSEA. The V end lost 4 bases, the J end lost 2 bases, and 18 bases lay between the germline ends. The CDR3 contains 16 residues. DNA for the CDR3: TGCAGCGTTGGACGGCGGGACAGTTATACCTACAATGAGCAGTTCTTC. Encoded protein: CSVGRRDSYTYNEQFF.

The chain links TRBV7-8 to TRBJ2-4, with 12 bases identical to TRBD1. With 6 bases clipped from V and 3 bases from J, the junction kept 12 bases outside the gene matches. The CDR3 sequence is 18 residues long. The germline V gene encodes CDR1 SGHVS and CDR2 FQNEAQ. For the CDR3, the DNA is TGTGCCAGCAGTGTCCCCCGGGACAGGGGGCTTGACAAAAACATTCAGTACTTC. Translating gives CASSVPRDRGLDKNIQYF.

This clone was recorded only once. The junction differs from germline at one of its ends, possibly a read error. The chain links TRBV6-6 to TRBJ2-7, with a weak D call TRBD1 (6 bases). The CDR3 has 15 amino acids. Germline CDR1 MNHNY, CDR2 SVGAGI (reference sequence). This CDR3 is CAISDEGRGPYEQYF. In nucleotides, the CDR3 is TGTGCCATCAGTGATGAGGGCAGGGGTCCTTACGAGCAGTACTTC.

The rearrangement uses TRBV6-6 and TRBJ1-2, with D possibly TRBD1 on 5 matching bases. Trimming took off 7 bases at V and 4 bases at J, with 10 bases between the two ends. The CDR3 length is 12 residues. Germline CDR1 and CDR2: MNHNY and SVGAGI (reference sequence). This CDR3 reads CASKRGIYGYTF. CDR3 coding DNA: TGTGCCAGCAAAAGGGGTATCTATGGCTACACCTTC.

V gene TRBV5-1 combines with J gene TRBJ2-7; 9 bases agree with TRBD2. Germline CDR1 SGHRS, CDR2 YFSETQ. The CDR3 is 15 amino acids. Trimming cost V 4 bases and J 0 bases; bases outside gene matches: 5. CDR3 amino acids: CASSTSSGISYEQYF. CDR3 bases: TGCGCCAGCAGCACCTCTAGCGGGATCTCCTACGAGCAGTACTTC.

This rearrangement joins TRBV2 to TRBJ2-7; TRBD1 matches at 9 bases. Germline V lookup: CDR1 SNHLY, CDR2 FYNNEI. The length of the CDR3 is 14 residues. V lost 8 bases to trimming and J lost 3 bases; unmatched junction nucleotides: 8. The CDR3 spells CASESRDRVYEQYF. CDR3 coding DNA: TGTGCCAGCGAATCCCGGGACAGGGTCTACGAGCAGTACTTC.

The chain carries TRBV29-1 and TRBJ2-7, with D perhaps TRBD2 (6 bases). The V gene lost 4 bases and the J gene lost 3 bases, with 13 bases spanning the gap. CDR1 SQVTM and CDR2 ANQGSEA come from the germline V gene. The CDR3 runs 13 residues. The CDR3 loop is CSVAPGRHYEQYF. CDR3 nucleotides: TGCAGCGTTGCTCCAGGGAGGCACTACGAGCAGTACTTC.

J is TRBJ2-1 and V is TRBV6-5; unclear D gene. Trimming shortened V by 2 bases and J by 9 bases, and 5 bases separated the two germline ends. The CDR3 sequence is 11 residues long. Germline lookup yields CDR1 MNHEY and CDR2 SVGAGI. The CDR3 DNA sequence: TGTGCCAGCAGTTACGGTGGTGAGCAGTTCTTC. Protein sequence: CASSYGGEQFF.

The rearrangement joins TRBV2 to TRBJ1-5; D uncertain. The germline CDR1 and CDR2 sequences are SNHLY and FYNNEI. The CDR3 runs 15 residues. With 7 bases removed from V and 0 bases from J, the gap between germline ends came to 13 bases. The DNA of the CDR3 is TGTGCCAGCAAAAAAGAAGGTGATAGCAATCAGCCCCAGCATTTT. Its translation is CASKKEGDSNQPQHF. The full variable domain, with the rest looked up from reference TRBV2 and TRBJ1-5, is EPEVTQTPSHQVTQMGQEVILRCVPISNHLYFYWYRQILGQKVEFLVSFYNNEISEKSEIFDDQFSVERPDGSNFTLKIRSTKLEDSAMYFCASKKEGDSNQPQHFGDGTRLSIL.

The J gene is TRBJ1-2, the V gene TRBV20-1; D remains unclear. CDR3 length: 10 residues. The ends were cut back, 3 bases at V and 8 bases at J, with 7 bases in the middle. CDR1 and CDR2 (germline): DFQATT, SNEGSKA (reference sequence). The CDR3 reads CSARAVGYTF. In DNA, the CDR3 is TGCAGTGCTAGGGCCGTGGGCTACACCTTC.

The chain carries TRBV28 and TRBJ2-4, with 7 nucleotides matching TRBD1. After removal of 4 bases from V and 7 bases from J, the junction contained 7 bases not matched to a gene. Germline V gives CDR1 MDHEN, CDR2 SYDVKM. This CDR3 has 14 amino acids. CDR3 sequence (DNA): TGTGCCAGCAGTTATAACAGGGGTAGGAACATTCAGTACTTC. This gives the protein CASSYNRGRNIQYF.

The chain uses TRBV5-1 and TRBJ2-7, with TRBD1 as a possible D gene (8 bases). Between the trimmed V and J ends, which lost 0 bases and 6 bases, there was a span of 10 bases. The germline CDR1 and CDR2 sequences are SGHRS and YFSETQ. The CDR3 is made up of 13 amino acids. The CDR3 sequence is CASSLDRGGEQYF. In DNA form, the CDR3 reads TGCGCCAGCAGCTTGGACAGGGGGGGCGAGCAGTACTTC.

V and J are TRBV7-8 and TRBJ1-4; D remains unclear. The V and J ends lost 2 bases and 13 bases respectively, with 17 bases between them. In germline, CDR1 is SGHVS, CDR2 FQNEAQ. The length of the CDR3 is 14 residues. The CDR3 region is CASSLYLRDGRLFF. Written as DNA, the CDR3 is TGTGCCAGCAGCTTATATTTGCGCGATGGGAGACTGTTTTTT.

The chain has TRBV28 and TRBJ2-7; tentatively, D is TRBD1 or TRBD2 (5 bases each). Germline V gene data show CDR1 as MDHEN and CDR2 as SYDVKM. Trimming left V 6 bases short and J 7 bases short, with 16 bases between. This CDR3 region has 13 residues. The CDR3 spells CASSYPGAEEQYF. As DNA, the CDR3 is TGTGCCAGCAGCTACCCCGGGGCTGAAGAGCAGTACTTC.

The chain joins TRBV11-2 to TRBJ2-5, with no clear D. The CDR3 is 17 amino acids. CDR1 and CDR2 from the germline V gene are SGHAT and FQNNGV. V lost 3 bases and J lost 2, with 19 bases in between. CDR3: CASSLGQLSMGQETQYF. CDR3 coding DNA: TGTGCCAGCAGCTTGGGTCAGTTATCTATGGGGCAAGAGACCCAGTACTTC. Based on the CDR3 plus reference TRBV11-2 and TRBJ2-5, the full variable domain is EAGVAQSPRYKIIEKRQSVAFWCNPISGHATLYWYQQILGQGPKLLIQFQNNGVVDDSQLPKDRFSAERLKGVDSTLKIQPAKLEDSAVYLCASSLGQLSMGQETQYFGPGTRLLVL.

The rearrangement joins TRBV11-2 to TRBJ2-1; 9 nucleotides match TRBD1. The trim removed 0 bases at V and 8 bases at J, leaving 11 bases unmatched. The germline gives CDR1 SGHAT, CDR2 FQNNGV. The CDR3 spans 17 residues. The CDR3 DNA is TGTGCCAGCAGCTTAGAGGGGGCCCCGGACAGGGGTGATGAGCAGTTCTTC. Translated, it gives CASSLEGAPDRGDEQFF.

J is TRBJ2-5 and V is TRBV11-2; D ambiguous. The CDR3 sequence is 12 residues long. CDR1 and CDR2 from the germline V gene are SGHAT and FQNNGV. The V end lost 1 base, the J end lost 5 bases, and 5 bases lay between the germline ends. This CDR3 is CASSLVLETQYF. CDR3 sequence (DNA): TGTGCCAGCAGCTTAGTCCTGGAGACCCAGTACTTC.

This sequence joins TRBV5-1 and TRBJ1-1; D call uncertain. The V end was cut by 3 bases, the J end by 1 base, with 10 bases between. This CDR3 comprises 14 residues. CDR1 is SGHRS, CDR2 YFSETQ, per germline. CDR3 sequence reads: CASSSRTWNTEAFF. The CDR3 DNA sequence: TGCGCCAGCAGCTCACGAACTTGGAACACTGAAGCTTTCTTT.

The V and J genes are TRBV6-6 and TRBJ1-2; D remains unclear. Trimming removed 6 bases at V and 6 bases at J, with 20 bases between. Looked up from germline, CDR1 is MNHNY and CDR2 is SVGAGI (reference sequence). CDR3 length equals 15 residues. CDR3 nucleotide sequence: TGTGCCAGCAGGTCGTCGGACGGCCAAAGGAATGGCTACACCTTC. It yields the protein CASRSSDGQRNGYTF.

The rearrangement links TRBV7-9 to TRBJ2-7, with 9 nucleotides matching TRBD1. Germline CDR1 SEHNR, CDR2 FQNEAQ (reference sequence). The CDR3 contains 15 residues. J gave up 4 bases and V 3 bases, and 7 bases lay outside the gene matches. Here the CDR3 DNA reads TGTGCCAGCAGCTTTGGGGGACAGGGTAATTACGAGCAGTACTTC. Translation: CASSFGGQGNYEQYF.

The CDR3, as DNA: TGCGCCAGCAGCTTGAAAACTAGCGGAGCCTACGAGCAGTACTTC. Its translation is CASSLKTSGAYEQYF. The V and J genes are TRBV5-1 and TRBJ2-7; 8 bases agree with TRBD2. The ends lost 1 base at V and 2 bases at J; junction bases unmatched: 5. The CDR3 is 15 amino acids. Germline CDR1 and CDR2: SGHRS and YFSETQ. Together with reference TRBV5-1 and TRBJ2-7, the CDR3 gives the full variable domain: KAGVTQTPRYLIKTRGQQVTLSCSPISGHRSVSWYQQTPGQGLQFLFEYFSETQRNKGNFPGRFSGRQFSNSRSEMNVSTLELGDSALYLCASSLKTSGAYEQYFGPGTRLTVT.